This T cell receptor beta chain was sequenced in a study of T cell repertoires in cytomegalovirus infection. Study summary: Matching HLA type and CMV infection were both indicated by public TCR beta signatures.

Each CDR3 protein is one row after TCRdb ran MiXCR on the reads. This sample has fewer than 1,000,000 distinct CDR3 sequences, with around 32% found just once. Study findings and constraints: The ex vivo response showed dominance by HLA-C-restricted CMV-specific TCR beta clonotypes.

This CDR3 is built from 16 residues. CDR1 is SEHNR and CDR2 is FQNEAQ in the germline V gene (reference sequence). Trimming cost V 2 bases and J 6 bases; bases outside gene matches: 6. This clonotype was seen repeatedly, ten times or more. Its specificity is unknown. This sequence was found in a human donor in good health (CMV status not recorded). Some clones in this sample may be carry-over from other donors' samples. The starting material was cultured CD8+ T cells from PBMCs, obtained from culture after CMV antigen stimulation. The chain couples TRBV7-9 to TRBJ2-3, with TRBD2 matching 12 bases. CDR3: CASSLSSGGALDTQYF. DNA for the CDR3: TGTGCCAGCAGCTTATCTAGCGGGGGGGCCCTGGATACGCAGTATTTT.